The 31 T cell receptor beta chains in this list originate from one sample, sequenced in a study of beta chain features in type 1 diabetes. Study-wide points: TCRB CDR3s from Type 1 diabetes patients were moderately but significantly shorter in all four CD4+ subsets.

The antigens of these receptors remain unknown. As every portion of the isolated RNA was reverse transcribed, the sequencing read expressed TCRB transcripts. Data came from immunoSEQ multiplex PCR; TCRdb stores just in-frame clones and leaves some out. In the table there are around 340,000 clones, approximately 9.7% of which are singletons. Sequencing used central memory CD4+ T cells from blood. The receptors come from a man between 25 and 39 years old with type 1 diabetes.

CDR3 sequence reads: CASSPFTGVGDTEAFF. DNA of the CDR3: TGCGCCAGCAGCCCATTTACAGGGGTCGGAGACACTGAAGCTTTCTTT. V is TRBV5-1 and J is TRBJ1-1; 7 nucleotides agree with TRBD1. CDR1 is SGHRS, CDR2 YFSETQ, per germline. V lost 4 bases to trimming and J lost 3 bases; unmatched junction nucleotides: 12. The CDR3 totals 16 residues.

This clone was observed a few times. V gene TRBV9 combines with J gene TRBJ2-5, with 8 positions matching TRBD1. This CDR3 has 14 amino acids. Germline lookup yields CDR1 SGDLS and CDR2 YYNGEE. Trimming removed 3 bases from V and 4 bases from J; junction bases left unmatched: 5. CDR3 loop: CASSEGQVIETQYF. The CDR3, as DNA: TGTGCCAGCAGCGAGGGACAGGTTATAGAGACCCAGTACTTC.

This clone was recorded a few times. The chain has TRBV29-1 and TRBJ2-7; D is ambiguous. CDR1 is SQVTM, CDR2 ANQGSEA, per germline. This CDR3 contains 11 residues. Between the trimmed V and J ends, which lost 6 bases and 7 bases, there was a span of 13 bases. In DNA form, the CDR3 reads TGCAGCGTCGGCTGGGTCTCGGAGCAGTACTTC. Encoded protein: CSVGWVSEQYF.

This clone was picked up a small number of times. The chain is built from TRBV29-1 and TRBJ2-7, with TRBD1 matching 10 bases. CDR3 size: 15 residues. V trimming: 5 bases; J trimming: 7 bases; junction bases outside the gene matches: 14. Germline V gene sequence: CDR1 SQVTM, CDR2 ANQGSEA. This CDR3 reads CSVQRGQGLDSEQYF. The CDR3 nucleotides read TGCAGCGTTCAACGGGGACAGGGGCTGGATAGTGAGCAGTACTTC.

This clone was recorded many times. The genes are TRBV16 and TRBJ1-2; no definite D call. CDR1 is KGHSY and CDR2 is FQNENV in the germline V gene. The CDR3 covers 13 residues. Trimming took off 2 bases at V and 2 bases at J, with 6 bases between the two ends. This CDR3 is CASSQRENYGYTF. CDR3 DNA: TGTGCCAGCAGCCAACGTGAAAACTATGGCTACACCTTC.

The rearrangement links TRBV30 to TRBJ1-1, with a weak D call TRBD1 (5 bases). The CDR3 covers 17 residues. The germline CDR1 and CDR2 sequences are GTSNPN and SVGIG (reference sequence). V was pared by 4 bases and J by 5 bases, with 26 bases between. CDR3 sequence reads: CAWTARGTSRVGTEAFF. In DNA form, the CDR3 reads TGTGCCTGGACTGCGCGCGGGACTAGCAGGGTCGGAACTGAAGCTTTCTTT.

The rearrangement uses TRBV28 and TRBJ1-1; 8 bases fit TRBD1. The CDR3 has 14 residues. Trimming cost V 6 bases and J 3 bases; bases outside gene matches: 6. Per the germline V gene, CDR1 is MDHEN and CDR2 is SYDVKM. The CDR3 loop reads CASRSGQGDTEAFF. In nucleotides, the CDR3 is TGTGCCAGCAGGTCCGGACAGGGTGACACTGAAGCTTTCTTT.

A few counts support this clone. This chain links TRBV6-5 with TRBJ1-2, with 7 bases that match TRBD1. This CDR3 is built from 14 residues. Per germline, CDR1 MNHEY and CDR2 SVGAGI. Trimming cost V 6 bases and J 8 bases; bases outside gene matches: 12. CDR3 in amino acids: CASRDRGGSRGYTF. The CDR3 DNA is TGTGCCAGCAGGGACAGAGGGGGCAGCCGAGGCTACACCTTC.

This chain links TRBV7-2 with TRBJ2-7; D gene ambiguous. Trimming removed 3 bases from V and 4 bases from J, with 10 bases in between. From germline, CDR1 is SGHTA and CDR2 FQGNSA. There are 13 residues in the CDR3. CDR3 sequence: CASSFSRIYEQYF. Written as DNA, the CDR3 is TGTGCCAGCAGCTTTTCGAGAATATACGAGCAGTACTTC.

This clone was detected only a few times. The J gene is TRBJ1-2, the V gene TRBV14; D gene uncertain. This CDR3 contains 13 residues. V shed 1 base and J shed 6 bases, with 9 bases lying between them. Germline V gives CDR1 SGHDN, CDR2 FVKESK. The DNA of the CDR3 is TGTGCCAGCAGCCAAGTCGGTCCCCATGGCTACACCTTC. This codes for CASSQVGPHGYTF.

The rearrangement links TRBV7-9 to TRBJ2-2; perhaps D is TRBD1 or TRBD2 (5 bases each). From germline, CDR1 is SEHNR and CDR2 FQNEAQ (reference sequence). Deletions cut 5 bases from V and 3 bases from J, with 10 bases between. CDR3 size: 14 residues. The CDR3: CASSVQEDTGELFF. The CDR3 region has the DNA TGTGCCAGCAGCGTACAGGAGGACACCGGGGAGCTGTTTTTT.

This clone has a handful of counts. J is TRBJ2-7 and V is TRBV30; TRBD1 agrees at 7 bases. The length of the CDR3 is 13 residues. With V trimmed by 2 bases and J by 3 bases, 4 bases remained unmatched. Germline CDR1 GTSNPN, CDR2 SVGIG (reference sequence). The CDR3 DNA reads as TGTGCCTGGAGTAGGGGACAGAGCTACGAGCAGTACTTC. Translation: CAWSRGQSYEQYF.

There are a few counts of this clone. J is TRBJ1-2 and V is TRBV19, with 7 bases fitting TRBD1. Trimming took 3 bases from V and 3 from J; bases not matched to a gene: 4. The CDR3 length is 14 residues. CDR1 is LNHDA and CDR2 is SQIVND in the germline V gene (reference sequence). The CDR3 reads CASSIDRVDYGYTF. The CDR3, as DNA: TGTGCCAGTAGTATTGACAGGGTCGACTATGGCTACACCTTC.

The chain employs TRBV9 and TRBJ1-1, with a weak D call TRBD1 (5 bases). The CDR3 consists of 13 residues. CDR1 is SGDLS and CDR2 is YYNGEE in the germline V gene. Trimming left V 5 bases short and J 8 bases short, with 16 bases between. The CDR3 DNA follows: TGTGCCAGCAGTGGGGGTAGGCAGCCAGAAGCTTTCTTT. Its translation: CASSGGRQPEAFF.

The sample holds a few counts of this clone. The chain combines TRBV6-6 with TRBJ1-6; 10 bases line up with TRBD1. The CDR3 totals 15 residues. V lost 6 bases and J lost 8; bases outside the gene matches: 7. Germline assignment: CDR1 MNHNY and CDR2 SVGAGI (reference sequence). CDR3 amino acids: CASRQTGGRDSPLHF. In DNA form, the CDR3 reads TGTGCCAGCAGGCAGACAGGGGGCAGGGATTCACCCCTCCACTTT.

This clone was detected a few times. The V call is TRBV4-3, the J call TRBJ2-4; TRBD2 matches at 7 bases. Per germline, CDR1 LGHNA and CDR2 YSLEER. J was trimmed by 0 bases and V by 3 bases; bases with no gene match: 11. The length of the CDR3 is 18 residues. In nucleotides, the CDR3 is TGCGCCAGCAGCCAGGATGCGGGGGTTCCGCTAGCCAAAAACATTCAGTACTTC. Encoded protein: CASSQDAGVPLAKNIQYF.

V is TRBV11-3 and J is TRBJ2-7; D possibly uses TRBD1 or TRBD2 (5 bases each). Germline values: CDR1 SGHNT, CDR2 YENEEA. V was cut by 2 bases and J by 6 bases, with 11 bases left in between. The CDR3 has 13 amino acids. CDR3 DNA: TGTGCCAGCAGCTTATCGAGGGGAACCGAGCAGTACTTC. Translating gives CASSLSRGTEQYF.

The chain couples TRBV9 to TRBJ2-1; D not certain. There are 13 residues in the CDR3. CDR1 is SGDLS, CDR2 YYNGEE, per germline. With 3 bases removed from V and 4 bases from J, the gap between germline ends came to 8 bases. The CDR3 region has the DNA TGTGCCAGCAGCGAGACCCCTTACAATGAGCAGTTCTTC. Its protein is CASSETPYNEQFF.

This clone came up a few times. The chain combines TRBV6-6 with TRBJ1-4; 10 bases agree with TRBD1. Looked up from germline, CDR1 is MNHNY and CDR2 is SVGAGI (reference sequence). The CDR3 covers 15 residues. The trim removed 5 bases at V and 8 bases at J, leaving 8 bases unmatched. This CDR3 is CASSTTGGSGEKLFF. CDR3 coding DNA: TGTGCCAGCAGTACGACAGGGGGCTCAGGAGAAAAACTGTTTTTT.

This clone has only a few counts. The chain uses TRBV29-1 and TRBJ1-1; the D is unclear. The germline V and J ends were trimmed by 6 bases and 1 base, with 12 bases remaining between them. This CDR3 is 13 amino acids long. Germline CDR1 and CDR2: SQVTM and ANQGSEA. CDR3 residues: CSVGKQGNTEAFF. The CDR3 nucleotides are TGCAGCGTCGGTAAACAAGGGAACACTGAAGCTTTCTTT.

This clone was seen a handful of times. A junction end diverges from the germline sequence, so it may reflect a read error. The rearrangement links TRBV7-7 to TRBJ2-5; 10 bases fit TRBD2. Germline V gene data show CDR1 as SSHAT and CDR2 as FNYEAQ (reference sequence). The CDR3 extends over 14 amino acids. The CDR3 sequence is CASSSGGAEETQYF. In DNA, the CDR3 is TGTGCTAGCAGCAGCGGGGGGGCCGAGGAGACCCAGTACTTC.

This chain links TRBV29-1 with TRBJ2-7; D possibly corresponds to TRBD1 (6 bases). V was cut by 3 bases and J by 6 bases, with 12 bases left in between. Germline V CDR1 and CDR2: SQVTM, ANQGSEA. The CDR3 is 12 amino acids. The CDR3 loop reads CSVERQGFEQYF. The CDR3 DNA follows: TGCAGCGTTGAGAGGCAGGGGTTCGAGCAGTACTTC.

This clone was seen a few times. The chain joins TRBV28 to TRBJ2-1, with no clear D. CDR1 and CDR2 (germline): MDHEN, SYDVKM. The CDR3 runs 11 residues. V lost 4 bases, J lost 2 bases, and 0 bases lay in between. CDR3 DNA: TGTGCCAGCAGTTCCTACAATGAGCAGTTCTTC. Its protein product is CASSSYNEQFF.

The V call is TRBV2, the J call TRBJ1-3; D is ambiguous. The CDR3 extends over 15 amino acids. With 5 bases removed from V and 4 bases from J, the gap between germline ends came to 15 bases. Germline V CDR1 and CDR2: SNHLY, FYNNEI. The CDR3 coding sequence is TGTGCCAGCAGTTTTCCGGCAACTAAAGGAAACACCATATATTTT. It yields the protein CASSFPATKGNTIYF. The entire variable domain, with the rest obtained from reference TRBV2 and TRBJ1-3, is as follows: EPEVTQTPSHQVTQMGQEVILRCVPISNHLYFYWYRQILGQKVEFLVSFYNNEISEKSEIFDDQFSVERPDGSNFTLKIRSTKLEDSAMYFCASSFPATKGNTIYFGEGSWLTVV.

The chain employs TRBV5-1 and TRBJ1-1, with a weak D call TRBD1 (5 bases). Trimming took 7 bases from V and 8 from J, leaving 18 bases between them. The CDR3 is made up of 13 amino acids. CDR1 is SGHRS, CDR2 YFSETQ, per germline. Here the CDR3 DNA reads TGCGCCAGCCGAACTCCTGTCGGGGGAGAAGCTTTCTTT. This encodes CASRTPVGGEAFF.

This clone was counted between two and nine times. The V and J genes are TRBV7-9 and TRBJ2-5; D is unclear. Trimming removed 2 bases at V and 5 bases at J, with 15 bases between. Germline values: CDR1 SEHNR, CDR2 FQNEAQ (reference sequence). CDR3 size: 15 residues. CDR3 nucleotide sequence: TGTGCCAGCAGCTTACGAGCCCAGGCCGATGAGACCCAGTACTTC. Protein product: CASSLRAQADETQYF. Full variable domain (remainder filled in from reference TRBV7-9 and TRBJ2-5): DTGVSQNPRHKITKRGQNVTFRCDPISEHNRLYWYRQTLGQGPEFLTYFQNEAQLEKSRLLSDRFSAERPKGSFSTLEIQRTEQGDSAMYLCASSLRAQADETQYFGPGTRLLVL.

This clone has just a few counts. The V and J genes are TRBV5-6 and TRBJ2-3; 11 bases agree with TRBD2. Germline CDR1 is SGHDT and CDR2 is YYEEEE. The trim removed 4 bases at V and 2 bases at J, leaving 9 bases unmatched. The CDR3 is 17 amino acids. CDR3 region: CASSDGLAGISTDTQYF. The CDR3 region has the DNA TGTGCCAGCAGCGATGGACTAGCGGGTATTTCCACAGATACGCAGTATTTT.

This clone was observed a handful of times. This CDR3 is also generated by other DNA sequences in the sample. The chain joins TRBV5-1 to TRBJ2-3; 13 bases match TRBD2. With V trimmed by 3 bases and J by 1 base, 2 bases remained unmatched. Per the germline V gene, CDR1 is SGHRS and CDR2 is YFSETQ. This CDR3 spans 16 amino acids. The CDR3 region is CASSYGLAGGTDTQYF. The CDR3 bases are TGCGCCAGCAGCTACGGACTAGCGGGGGGCACAGATACGCAGTATTTT.

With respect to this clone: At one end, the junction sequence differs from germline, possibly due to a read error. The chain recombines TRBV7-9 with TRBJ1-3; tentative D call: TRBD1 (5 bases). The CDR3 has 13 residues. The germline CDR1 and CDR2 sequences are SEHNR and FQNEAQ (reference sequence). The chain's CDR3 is CASSTGLGNTIYF. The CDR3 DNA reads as TGTGCTAGCAGCACGGGGCTTGGAAACACCATATATTTT.

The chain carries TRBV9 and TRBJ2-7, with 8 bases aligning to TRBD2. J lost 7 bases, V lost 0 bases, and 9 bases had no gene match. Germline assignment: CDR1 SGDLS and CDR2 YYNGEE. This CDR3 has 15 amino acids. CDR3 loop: CASSVDVSGAREQYF. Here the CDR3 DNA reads TGTGCCAGCAGCGTAGATGTTAGCGGGGCCAGGGAGCAGTACTTC.

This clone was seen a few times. CDR3 coding DNA: TGTGCCAGCAGTTTACAAAGATTATCGAACACTGAAGCTTTCTTT. This sequence encodes CASSLQRLSNTEAFF. The chain carries TRBV28 and TRBJ1-1, with no clear D. V was shortened by 2 bases and J by 1 base, with 11 bases between the two germline ends. Germline V gives CDR1 MDHEN, CDR2 SYDVKM. The CDR3 runs to 15 residues.